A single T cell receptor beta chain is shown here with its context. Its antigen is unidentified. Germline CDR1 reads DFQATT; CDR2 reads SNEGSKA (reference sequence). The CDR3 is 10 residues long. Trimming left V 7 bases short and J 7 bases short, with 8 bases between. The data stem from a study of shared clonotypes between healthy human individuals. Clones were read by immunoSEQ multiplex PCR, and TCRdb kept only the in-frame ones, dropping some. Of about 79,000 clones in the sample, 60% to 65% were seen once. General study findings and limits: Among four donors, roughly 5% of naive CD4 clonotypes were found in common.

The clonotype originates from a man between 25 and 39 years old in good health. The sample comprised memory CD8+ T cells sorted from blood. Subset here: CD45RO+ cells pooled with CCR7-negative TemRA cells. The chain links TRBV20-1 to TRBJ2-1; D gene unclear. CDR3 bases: TGCAGTGTTCTAGATAATGAGCAGTTCTTC. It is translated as CSVLDNEQFF.